The rows below give T cell receptor beta chains drawn from one sample of a study of Graves' ophthalmopathy and Graves' hyperthyroidism. TCRdb recomputed calls from the multiplex PCR reads with MiXCR, one row per CDR3 protein. The sample consists of roughly 610,000 distinct CDR3 sequences, 22% of them appearing once. The source material was peripheral blood. These receptors came from a woman aged 18-30 years with stable Graves' hyperthyroidism. Some clones in this sample may be carry-over from other donors' samples. Both conserved end residues are part of each CDR3. D genes are given only for firm matches. Only some rows state a clone size, as once, few, many or a class for expanded clones.

d_gene: .
j_gene: TRBJ2-7
abundance: many
v_gene: TRBV20-1
CDR3aa: CSARTGAPNEQYF
CDR3nt: TGCAGTGCTCGGACGGGCGCTCCTAACGAGCAGTACTTC

d_gene: .
j_gene: TRBJ2-7
abundance: .
v_gene: TRBV12-3/TRBV12-4
CDR3aa: CASRNRPGHEQYF
CDR3nt: TGTGCCAGCAGAAATCGTCCAGGGCACGAGCAGTACTTC

d_gene: .
j_gene: TRBJ1-1
abundance: many
v_gene: TRBV12-3/TRBV12-4
CDR3aa: CASSLTRGTEAFF
CDR3nt: TGTGCTAGCAGCCTCACTAGAGGCACTGAAGCTTTCTTT

d_gene: .
j_gene: TRBJ1-2
abundance: many
v_gene: TRBV20-1
CDR3aa: CSAQIQYGYTF
CDR3nt: TGCAGTGCTCAGATCCAGTATGGCTACACCTTC

d_gene: .
j_gene: TRBJ1-2
abundance: many
v_gene: TRBV5-1
CDR3aa: CASSLDPGDAAGYTF
CDR3nt: TGCGCCAGCAGCTTGGATCCAGGGGATGCAGCCGGCTACACCTTC

d_gene: TRBD2
j_gene: TRBJ2-7
abundance: many
v_gene: TRBV20-1
CDR3aa: CSARDVVAGDEQYF
CDR3nt: TGCAGTGCTAGAGATGTGGTAGCGGGAGACGAGCAGTACTTC

d_gene: .
j_gene: TRBJ2-7
abundance: many
v_gene: TRBV12-3/TRBV12-4
CDR3aa: CASSSGILGEQYF
CDR3nt: TGTGCCAGCAGTTCCGGTATTCTGGGGGAGCAGTACTTC

d_gene: .
j_gene: TRBJ1-6
abundance: .
v_gene: TRBV5-1
CDR3aa: CASSSRGGPNSPLHF
CDR3nt: TGCGCCAGCAGCTCCCGCGGGGGCCCTAATTCACCCCTCCACTTT

d_gene: .
j_gene: TRBJ1-6
abundance: .
v_gene: TRBV6-5
CDR3aa: CASSYRSVGTSPLHF
CDR3nt: TGTGCCAGCAGTTACCGGTCTGTCGGAACTTCACCCCTCCACTTT

d_gene: TRBD1
j_gene: TRBJ1-1
abundance: many
v_gene: TRBV6-5
CDR3aa: CASRTGQDNTEAFF
CDR3nt: TGTGCCAGCAGGACCGGACAGGACAACACTGAAGCTTTCTTT

d_gene: .
j_gene: TRBJ1-3
abundance: many
v_gene: TRBV6-1
CDR3aa: CASSDNLGNTIYF
CDR3nt: TGTGCCAGCAGTGATAACTTGGGGAACACCATATATTTT

d_gene: .
j_gene: TRBJ2-7
abundance: many
v_gene: TRBV2
CDR3aa: CASRRTDTYEQYF
CDR3nt: TGTGCCAGCAGACGGACAGACACCTACGAGCAGTACTTC

d_gene: .
j_gene: TRBJ1-5
abundance: .
v_gene: TRBV5-1
CDR3aa: CASSLMPNQPQHF
CDR3nt: TGCGCCAGCAGCTTGATGCCAAATCAGCCCCAGCATTTT

d_gene: .
j_gene: TRBJ1-1
abundance: many
v_gene: TRBV27
CDR3aa: CARLNPQGVRGDNSTEAFF
CDR3nt: TGTGCCAGGCTCAACCCACAGGGCGTCAGGGGCGATAACAGCACTGAAGCTTTCTTT

d_gene: TRBD1
j_gene: TRBJ1-6
abundance: many
v_gene: TRBV5-1
CDR3aa: CASRPLLTGENSPLHF
CDR3nt: TGCGCCAGCAGGCCCCTCCTGACAGGGGAAAATTCACCCCTCCACTTT

d_gene: TRBD2
j_gene: TRBJ2-2
abundance: many
v_gene: TRBV27
CDR3aa: CTSSPRLGSGSVAGELFF
CDR3nt: TGTACCAGCAGTCCGCGACTTGGTAGCGGGAGCGTCGCCGGGGAGCTGTTTTTT